The T cell receptor (beta chain) described here comes from a study of yellow fever vaccine responses in identical twins listed by TCRdb under 2018. General notes on the study: Focusing on identical twins, the study followed the T cell clones that responded to the vaccine, and did so with precision.

Overall results and qualifications from the work: The T cell response to vaccination in identical twins was reported by the authors to appear partly convergent and partly personalized.

With regard to this clonotype: No cognate antigen has been identified for it. Per-base qualities were not stored, and no clone one base away is much larger.

Libraries were built with RT-PCR. The sequencer listed for this sample is Illumina HiSeq 2500. The public reads were reprocessed in TCRdb via fastp at Q25 and MiXCR, keeping in-frame beta chains. Merged by CDR3 protein, the rows form single entries marked with the most common genes and DNA. The sample table shows 2,500 to 3,000 distinct CDR3 sequences, and roughly 90% are seen once. The ten most abundant clones make up about 1.8% of the sample. Ends trimmed: V by 4 bases, J by 2 bases; bases unmatched to a gene: 4. CDR1 and CDR2 (MGHRA, YSYEKL) derive from the germline V gene. From cysteine to phenylalanine, the CDR3 is 15 amino acids long. Of all the DNA, just the CDR3 is kept, 45 bases in frame from base 1.

The sequencing used T cells from blood (PBMCs), unsorted or a sorted subset (not recorded which), collected before or after yellow fever vaccination (not recorded which). The sequence was obtained from a female donor who received the yellow fever vaccine. The chain couples TRBV4-1 to TRBJ2-3, and 9 junction bases match TRBD1. The CDR3 reads CASSRTGVSTDTQYF. The bases are TGCGCCAGCAGCCGGACAGGGGTTTCCACAGATACGCAGTATTTT.